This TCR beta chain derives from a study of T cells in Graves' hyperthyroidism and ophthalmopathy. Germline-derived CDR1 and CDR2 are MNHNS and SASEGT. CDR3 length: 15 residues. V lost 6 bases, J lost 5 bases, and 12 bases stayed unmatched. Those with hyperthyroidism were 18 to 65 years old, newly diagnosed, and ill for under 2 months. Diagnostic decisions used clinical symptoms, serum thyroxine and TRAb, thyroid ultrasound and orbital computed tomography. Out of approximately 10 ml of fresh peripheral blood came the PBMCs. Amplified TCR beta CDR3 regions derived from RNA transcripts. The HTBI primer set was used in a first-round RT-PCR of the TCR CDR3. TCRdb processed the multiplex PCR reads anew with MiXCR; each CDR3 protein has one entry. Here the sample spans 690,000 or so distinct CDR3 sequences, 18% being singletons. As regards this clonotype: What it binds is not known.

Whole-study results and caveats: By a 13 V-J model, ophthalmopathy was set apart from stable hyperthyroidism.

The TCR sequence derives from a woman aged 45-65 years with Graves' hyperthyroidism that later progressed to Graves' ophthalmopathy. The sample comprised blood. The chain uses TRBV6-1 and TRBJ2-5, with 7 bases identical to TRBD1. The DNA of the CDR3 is TGTGCCAGCAGCCCGTGGGGACAGACGCTCGAGACCCAGTACTTC. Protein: CASSPWGQTLETQYF.